The 20 T cell receptor beta chains presented below share a single source sample, sequenced in a study of tumor and adjacent non-tumor tissue in lung cancer. The library came from three nested PCR rounds adapted from ARM-PCR protocols. In TCRdb, the multiplex PCR reads were re-called with MiXCR into one record per CDR3 protein. The table lists roughly 81,000 distinct CDR3 sequences, around three fifths of them singletons. RNA was extracted from bulk tissue without any cell sorting. Material: lung tumor tissue. All receptors derive from a man aged 70 or older with non-small cell lung cancer.

This clonotype was recorded a few times. A single base separates this from a much larger clone, so it may be a read error. The chain carries TRBV6-1 and TRBJ2-7; TRBD2 matches 7 bases. CDR3 size: 13 residues. Germline loops: CDR1 MNHNS, CDR2 SASEGT. The DNA of the CDR3 is TGTGCCAGCAGTTTAACAGCGGGGTATGCAGTGGGCTTC. Its protein product is CASSLTAGYAVGF.

This chain joins TRBV6-5 and TRBJ2-1; D unclear. The CDR3 loop spans 15 amino acids. Germline loops: CDR1 MNHEY, CDR2 SVGAGI. The V and J ends lost 9 bases and 2 bases respectively, with 17 bases between them. The CDR3 nucleotides read TGTGCCAGTACGGGCTACCAGAGCCCCTACAATGAGCAGTTCTTC. Protein product: CASTGYQSPYNEQFF.

J is TRBJ1-1 and V is TRBV11-2, with 9 bases aligning to TRBD1. The CDR3 has 14 amino acids. The germline V gene has CDR1 SGHAT and CDR2 FQNNGV. J lost 5 bases, V lost 7 bases, and 8 bases had no gene match. The DNA for the CDR3 is TGTGCCAGCATCCAAAACAGGGGGCAGACTGAAGCTTTCTTT. Its protein product is CASIQNRGQTEAFF.

Comment on this clonotype: One end of the junction is discordant with germline, which a read error may explain. This chain connects TRBV12-3 or TRBV12-4 to TRBJ2-3, with 9 bases fitting TRBD2. This CDR3 has 14 residues. As DNA, the CDR3 is TGTACCAGCACTCCGGGGCTAGCGGGGAATACGGAGTATTTT. Amino acid sequence: CTSTPGLAGNTEYF.

Note on this clonotype: One end of the junction varies from germline; a read error may be responsible. V usage is TRBV6-1 and J usage is TRBJ2-6, with D possibly TRBD1 on 6 matching bases. The CDR3 has 16 amino acids. Germline CDR1 is MNHNS and CDR2 is SASEGT. CDR3 residues: CASSAEDSSRVNVQTF. CDR3 DNA: TGTGCCAGCAGTGCCGAGGACAGCTCTAGGGTCAACGTCCAGACTTTC.

This clonotype was recorded many times. This chain uses TRBV30 with TRBJ1-5, with unresolved D. Deletions cut 3 bases from V and 3 bases from J, with 12 bases between. Per germline, CDR1 GTSNPN and CDR2 SVGIG (reference sequence). The CDR3 is made up of 14 amino acids. CDR3 amino acids: CAWSGGGLNQPQHF. The CDR3 nucleotides read TGTGCCTGGAGCGGAGGAGGGCTCAATCAGCCCCAGCATTTT.

Notes on this clonotype: A read error may account for a junction end that differs from germline. This chain uses TRBV30 with TRBJ2-3; D possibly corresponds to TRBD2 (6 bases). This CDR3 is 14 amino acids long. From germline, CDR1 is GTSNPN and CDR2 SVGIG (reference sequence). DNA of the CDR3: TGTGCCTGGAGTGCGGGGCGGGGAACAGATATGCAGTATTTT. Its translation is CAWSAGRGTDMQYF. Full variable domain (rest looked up from reference TRBV30 and TRBJ2-3): SQTIHQWPATLVQPVGSPLSLECTVEGTSNPNLYWYRQAAGRGLQLLFYSVGIGQISSEVPQNLSASRPQDRQFILSSKKLLLSDSGFYLCAWSAGRGTDMQYFGPGTRLTVL.

Worth noting for this clonotype: At one of its ends the junction is not consistent with the germline gene, which may arise from a read error. The chain carries TRBV6-1 and TRBJ2-2, with D possibly TRBD2 on 5 matching bases. In germline, CDR1 is MNHNS, CDR2 SASEGT. The CDR3 contains 13 residues. The CDR3 reads CASSLERAGKLFF. Here the CDR3 DNA reads TGTGCCAGCAGCCTAGAGAGGGCCGGGAAGCTGTTTTTC.

The count of this clonotype is one. At one boundary the junction diverges from the germline segment, which might be a read error. This chain uses TRBV6-1 with TRBJ2-6; 7 positions match TRBD1. Germline lookup yields CDR1 MNHNS and CDR2 SASEGT. This CDR3 comprises 16 residues. Written as DNA, the CDR3 is TGTGCCAGCAATGCCGGGGACAGCTCTGGAGCCAACGTCCTGACTTTC. Translating gives CASNAGDSSGANVLTF.

Only one count was recorded for this clonotype. At one end the junction does not follow the germline gene, possibly because of a read error. The CDR3 DNA is TGCACCAGCAGCCCCACGGGACAGTTCACAGATAAGCAGTATTTT. As protein: CTSSPTGQFTDKQYF. V is TRBV4-1 and J is TRBJ2-3; 7 bases fit TRBD1. Germline V gene sequence: CDR1 MGHRA, CDR2 YSYEKL. This CDR3 is 15 amino acids long.

This chain joins TRBV10-2 and TRBJ1-5; D is unresolved. The CDR3 consists of 11 residues. CDR1 is WSHSY and CDR2 is SAAADI in the germline V gene. V was pared by 6 bases and J by 9 bases, with 9 bases between. CDR3 sequence: CASRSPGPQHF. CDR3 coding DNA: TGCGCCAGCAGATCACCCGGGCCCCAGCATTTT.

The genes are TRBV11-2 and TRBJ1-1, with 10 positions matching TRBD1. This CDR3 spans 13 amino acids. CDR1 and CDR2 from the germline V gene are SGHAT and FQNNGV. V was clipped by 11 bases and J by 12 bases; unmatched bases: 15. The CDR3 DNA reads as TGTGCCCGCAATCCCGGGACAGGGGTTCATCCTTTCTTT. Amino acid sequence: CARNPGTGVHPFF.

The V and J genes are TRBV20-1 and TRBJ2-7, with D tentatively TRBD1 (6 bases). V gave up 4 bases and J gave up 2 bases, with 15 bases separating them. The CDR3 loop spans 14 amino acids. Germline V lookup: CDR1 DFQATT, CDR2 SNEGSKA (reference sequence). CDR3 region: CSANQGSLAYEQYF. The CDR3 coding sequence is TGCAGTGCTAACCAGGGGAGCCTGGCCTACGAGCAGTACTTC.

This clonotype was observed a few times. The V gene is TRBV7-9, the J gene TRBJ2-7; D remains unclear. The CDR3 length is 12 residues. In germline, CDR1 is SEHNR, CDR2 FQNEAQ (reference sequence). Trimming removed 4 bases at V and 3 bases at J, with 7 bases between. The CDR3 DNA reads TGTGCCAGCAGCTCTGTGATCTACGAGCAGTACTTC. Translating gives CASSSVIYEQYF. The complete variable domain, with remaining parts taken from reference TRBV7-9 and TRBJ2-7, reads DTGVSQNPRHKITKRGQNVTFRCDPISEHNRLYWYRQTLGQGPEFLTYFQNEAQLEKSRLLSDRFSAERPKGSFSTLEIQRTEQGDSAMYLCASSSVIYEQYFGPGTRLTVT.

As to this clonotype: At one boundary the junction diverges from the germline segment, which might be a read error. The CDR3 loop is CATSPSRSGRYNEQFF. The DNA for the CDR3 is TGTGCCACCAGCCCCTCTCGGAGCGGGAGATATAATGAGCAGTTCTTC. The V gene is TRBV11-1, the J gene TRBJ2-1; 8 bases are a match to TRBD2. The germline gives CDR1 SGHAT, CDR2 FQDESV (reference sequence). This CDR3 spans 16 amino acids.

This clonotype came up many times. The CDR3 reads CSVEERTGGTEAFF. The CDR3 DNA is TGCAGCGTTGAAGAGCGGACAGGGGGGACTGAAGCTTTCTTT. This chain uses TRBV29-1 with TRBJ1-1; 10 nucleotides match TRBD1. The CDR3 has 14 residues. V lost 0 bases, J lost 5 bases, and 3 bases stayed unmatched. The germline CDR1 and CDR2 sequences are SQVTM and ANQGSEA.

Remarks on this clonotype: At one end the junction does not follow the germline gene, possibly because of a read error. The chain recombines TRBV5-1 with TRBJ1-6; D may be TRBD1 (5 bases). Germline CDR1 reads SGHRS; CDR2 reads YFSETQ. The CDR3 has 18 amino acids. The CDR3 is CASSTAGTASSHNSPPHF. The CDR3 DNA is TGCGCCAGCAGCACAGCCGGGACCGCGAGCTCCCATAATTCACCCCCCCACTTT. Complete variable domain (other parts from reference TRBV5-1 and TRBJ1-6): KAGVTQTPRYLIKTRGQQVTLSCSPISGHRSVSWYQQTPGQGLQFLFEYFSETQRNKGNFPGRFSGRQFSNSRSEMNVSTLELGDSALYLCASSTAGTASSHNSPPHFGNGTRLTVT.

This clonotype was observed a few times. Just one base apart from a much larger clone, this may be a read error. The chain uses TRBV29-1 and TRBJ2-1; D gene unclear. This CDR3 is built from 13 residues. V lost 3 bases and J lost 0, with 6 bases in between. Germline V lookup: CDR1 SQVTM, CDR2 ANQGSEA. The CDR3 protein is CSVEWSSYNEQFF. The DNA of the CDR3 is TGCAGCGTTGAGTGGTCCTCCTACAATGAGCAGTTCTTC.

The chain joins TRBV20-1 to TRBJ2-5; the D call may be TRBD1 or TRBD2 (5 bases each). This CDR3 is built from 13 residues. The V and J ends lost 5 bases and 5 bases respectively, with 15 bases between them. The germline V gene has CDR1 DFQATT and CDR2 SNEGSKA (reference sequence). The CDR3 reads CSARGPDGETQYF. In DNA form, the CDR3 reads TGCAGTGCTCGGGGACCAGATGGGGAGACCCAGTACTTC.

For this clonotype: The junction differs from germline at one of its ends, possibly a read error. The chain carries TRBV10-2 and TRBJ1-5; D is undetermined. The CDR3 extends over 15 amino acids. Germline CDR1 and CDR2: WSHSY and SAAADI. The CDR3 DNA sequence: TGCGCCAGTAGCAAAGATCTCATTGGCAATCAGCCCCTGCATTTT. Amino acid sequence: CASSKDLIGNQPLHF.